The 3 T cell receptor beta chains in this list originate from one sample, sequenced in a study of cytomegalovirus exposure and HLA in healthy donors. The method was immunoSEQ multiplex PCR; TCRdb's version includes in-frame clones alone and lacks a portion of them. The sample holds 150,000 or so clones, about 88% seen once. The sample consisted of PBMCs. These receptors were collected from a woman between 18 and 29 years old in good health and CMV-seropositive.

V gene TRBV2 combines with J gene TRBJ1-2; 9 bases are a match to TRBD1. The CDR3 sequence is 16 residues long. J lost 5 bases, V lost 7 bases, and 14 bases had no gene match. Germline assignment: CDR1 SNHLY and CDR2 FYNNEI. The CDR3 sequence is CASTGQGQGVPYGYTF. In nucleotides, the CDR3 is TGTGCCAGCACTGGACAGGGACAGGGAGTCCCTTATGGCTACACCTTC.

The genes are TRBV7-9 and TRBJ2-7; maybe TRBD2 (5 bases). CDR3 length: 13 residues. Per the germline V gene, CDR1 is SEHNR and CDR2 is FQNEAQ (reference sequence). With 5 bases removed from V and 5 bases from J, the gap between germline ends came to 13 bases. The CDR3 DNA reads TGTGCCAGCAGCCTACTAGTTTCCCACGAGCAGTACTTC. It is translated as CASSLLVSHEQYF. Drawing the rest from reference TRBV7-9 and TRBJ2-7, the complete variable domain is DTGVSQNPRHKITKRGQNVTFRCDPISEHNRLYWYRQTLGQGPEFLTYFQNEAQLEKSRLLSDRFSAERPKGSFSTLEIQRTEQGDSAMYLCASSLLVSHEQYFGPGTRLTVT.

This chain links TRBV5-6 with TRBJ1-6, with D unclear. The CDR3 spans 14 residues. V lost 1 base to trimming and J lost 9 bases, with 11 bases between them. CDR1 and CDR2 (germline): SGHDT, YYEEEE. CDR3 residues: CASSLPQQSSPLHF. The CDR3 nucleotides are TGTGCCAGCAGCTTGCCTCAACAGAGTTCACCCCTCCACTTT.